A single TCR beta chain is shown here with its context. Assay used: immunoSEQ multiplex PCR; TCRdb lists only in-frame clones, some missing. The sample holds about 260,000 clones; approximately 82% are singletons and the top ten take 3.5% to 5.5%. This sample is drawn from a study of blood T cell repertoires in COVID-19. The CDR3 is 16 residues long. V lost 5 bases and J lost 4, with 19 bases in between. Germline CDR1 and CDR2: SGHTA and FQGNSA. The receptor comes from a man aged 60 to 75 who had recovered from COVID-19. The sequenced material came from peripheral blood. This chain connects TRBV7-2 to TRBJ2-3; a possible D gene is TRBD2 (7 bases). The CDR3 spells CASSQVRGGRADTQYF. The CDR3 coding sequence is TGTGCCAGCAGCCAAGTTAGGGGGGGCCGGGCAGATACGCAGTATTTT. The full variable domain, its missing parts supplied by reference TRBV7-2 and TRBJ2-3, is GAGVSQSPSNKVTEKGKDVELRCDPISGHTALYWYRQSLGQGLEFLIYFQGNSAPDKSGLPSDRFSAERTGGSVSTLTIQRTQQEDSAVYLCASSQVRGGRADTQYFGPGTRLTVL.